Shown below are 18 T cell receptor beta chains from a single sample sequenced in a study of blood T cells in healthy people across ages. Then a second PCR, running about 6 to 12 cycles, was carried out with a sample-barcoded 5' primer and a J-beta primer mix. MiXCR, run by TCRdb on the 5' RACE reads, gives a single entry per CDR3 protein. The data hold hundreds of thousands of distinct CDR3 sequences, with approximately 30% observed a single time. Input material: blood. These receptors were taken from a woman at least 80 years old in good health.

The rearrangement links TRBV28 to TRBJ2-3; 8 positions agree with TRBD2. Germline CDR1 and CDR2: MDHEN and SYDVKM. This CDR3 contains 18 residues. Losses at the gene ends were 3 bases for V and 1 base for J; bases not matched to a gene: 12. DNA for the CDR3: TGTGCCAGCAGTTTCGAAAGGCGCGGGCGGGGGGGCACAGATACGCAGTATTTT. This codes for CASSFERRGRGGTDTQYF.

The chain couples TRBV7-2 to TRBJ2-4; possibly TRBD1 or TRBD2 for D (5 bases each). Germline V gives CDR1 SGHTA, CDR2 FQGNSA. The CDR3 has 14 amino acids. V was pared by 6 bases and J by 0 bases, with 9 bases between. The CDR3 loop is CASSRGLAKNIQYF. The CDR3, as DNA: TGTGCCAGCAGTCGGGGCCTAGCCAAAAACATTCAGTACTTC.

The chain joins TRBV20-1 to TRBJ2-4, with D unclear. The J call may be mistaken, given a closer DNA end match to TRBJ2-7. Per the germline V gene, CDR1 is DFQATT and CDR2 is SNEGSKA (reference sequence). This CDR3 has 13 amino acids. CDR3 protein: CSAAPDATYEQYF. The CDR3 region has the DNA TGCAGTGCTGCCCCGGACGCCACCTACGAGCAGTACTTC.

Comment on this clonotype: It may be a read error: a sequence one base away is much more abundant. The gene calls are TRBV9 and TRBJ2-5; no reliable D call. CDR1 is SGDLS and CDR2 is YYNGEE in the germline V gene. The CDR3 loop spans 13 amino acids. Trimming removed 0 bases from V and 13 bases from J, with 16 bases in between. In DNA form, the CDR3 reads TGTGCCAGCAGCGTAGCTGTTAGAAGCGAGCGGTACTTC. Amino acids: CASSVAVRSERYF.

As to this clonotype: Given the absence of the conserved phenylalanine or tryptophan at the CDR3 end, a read error is likely. The V and J genes are TRBV4-3 and TRBJ2-5; a possible D gene is TRBD2 (7 bases). The CDR3 is 16 residues long. V dropped 0 bases and J dropped 5 bases, with 16 bases sitting between them. Germline assignment: CDR1 LGHNA and CDR2 YSLEER. The CDR3 DNA sequence: TGCGCCAGCAGCCAAGATCCTAGTGGGGGGGCGGAGACCCAGTACGTC. The encoded protein is CASSQDPSGGAETQYV.

This clonotype was observed at least ten times. This chain connects TRBV6-1 to TRBJ2-3; D gene unclear. CDR3 length: 15 amino acids. V was cut by 2 bases and J by 2 bases, with 11 bases left in between. Germline V gene data show CDR1 as MNHNS and CDR2 as SASEGT. Here the CDR3 DNA reads TGTGCCAGCAGTGAAATGGGGTCAAACACAGATACGCAGTATTTT. Its translation is CASSEMGSNTDTQYF.

This clonotype was recorded a few times. The rearrangement joins TRBV6-1 to TRBJ2-7; TRBD1 is a possible D gene (6 bases). Germline lookup yields CDR1 MNHNS and CDR2 SASEGT. Trimming cost V 0 bases and J 4 bases, with 13 bases left between them. CDR3 length equals 15 residues. The CDR3 DNA reads as TGTGCCAGCAGTGAAGCGACAGGCGAGCATTACGAGCAGTACTTC. It is translated as CASSEATGEHYEQYF.

The chain is built from TRBV30 and TRBJ1-5, with TRBD1 identical over 8 bases. With 5 bases clipped from V and 1 base from J, the junction kept 4 bases outside the gene matches. The CDR3 spans 14 residues. Looked up from germline, CDR1 is GTSNPN and CDR2 is SVGIG (reference sequence). CDR3 loop: CAWGQGQSNQPQHF. For the CDR3, the DNA is TGTGCCTGGGGACAGGGTCAAAGCAATCAGCCCCAGCATTTT.

This chain links TRBV5-1 with TRBJ1-6; D not resolved. The CDR3 loop spans 17 amino acids. Germline CDR1 and CDR2: SGHRS and YFSETQ. V gave up 0 bases and J gave up 0 bases, with 10 bases separating them. The CDR3 coding sequence is TGCGCCAGCAGCTTGGACAGTCTCAGCTCCTATAATTCACCCCTCCACTTT. This gives the protein CASSLDSLSSYNSPLHF.

This clonotype was seen at least ten times. The chain carries TRBV6-2 or TRBV6-3 and TRBJ2-1; 9 nucleotides align to TRBD1. The CDR3 loop spans 17 amino acids. The germline CDR1 and CDR2 sequences are MNHEY and SVGEGT. V lost 6 bases and J lost 3; bases outside the gene matches: 12. The CDR3 spells CASSRTRGQGYYNEQFF. The CDR3 DNA follows: TGTGCCAGCAGCCGCACCAGGGGACAGGGCTACTACAATGAGCAGTTCTTC.

The sample holds many counts of this clonotype. V and J are TRBV4-2 and TRBJ1-5; TRBD1 might be the D (5 bases). The CDR3 loop spans 15 amino acids. Germline-derived CDR1 and CDR2 are LGHNA and YNFKEQ. V was pared by 0 bases and J by 9 bases, with 15 bases between. CDR3 bases: TGTGCCAGCAGCCAAGATCCTGGCAGGGATGGGCCCCAGCATTTT. This translates into CASSQDPGRDGPQHF.

This clonotype was recorded many times. This chain connects TRBV5-1 to TRBJ2-5; TRBD2 agrees at 13 bases. This CDR3 is built from 17 residues. The V gene's germline CDR1 is SGHRS and CDR2 YFSETQ. Trimming cost V 3 bases and J 7 bases; bases outside gene matches: 12. The CDR3 protein is CASSYSPTSGGPGTQYF. In DNA form, the CDR3 reads TGCGCCAGCAGCTACTCCCCGACTAGCGGGGGGCCGGGGACCCAGTACTTC.

This clonotype was observed a few times. A much larger clone sits a single nucleotide away, making a read error possible. The chain links TRBV10-1 to TRBJ2-7; 7 bases match TRBD1. CDR3 size: 15 residues. Germline V gives CDR1 WNHNN, CDR2 SYGVQD (reference sequence). V dropped 2 bases and J dropped 7; count of bases not matched to a gene: 11. The CDR3 here is CASSERGTVRGEQYF. Here the CDR3 DNA reads TGCGCCAGCAGTGAGAGAGGGACAGTCCGTGGAGAGCAGTACTTC.

This sequence joins TRBV19 and TRBJ1-5; D uncertain. The V gene's germline CDR1 is LNHDA and CDR2 SQIVND (reference sequence). V lost 6 bases and J 0 bases, leaving 6 bases between the germline ends. CDR3 length equals 13 residues. In DNA, the CDR3 is TGTGCCAGTAGAGCCCTTAGCAATCAGCCCCAGCATTTT. Its translation: CASRALSNQPQHF.

This clonotype occurred many times. The J gene is TRBJ2-7, the V gene TRBV9, with D possibly matching TRBD2 (6 bases). In germline, CDR1 is SGDLS, CDR2 YYNGEE. V lost 4 bases and J 0 bases, leaving 14 bases between the germline ends. The CDR3 covers 15 residues. The CDR3 is CASSMGLATSYEQYF. CDR3 in DNA: TGTGCCAGCAGCATGGGACTTGCGACCTCCTACGAGCAGTACTTC. The entire variable domain, with the rest obtained from reference TRBV9 and TRBJ2-7, is as follows: DSGVTQTPKHLITATGQRVTLRCSPRSGDLSVYWYQQSLDQGLQFLIQYYNGEERAKGNILERFSAQQFPDLHSELNLSSLELGDSALYFCASSMGLATSYEQYFGPGTRLTVT.

The chain uses TRBV10-2 and TRBJ2-7, with D unresolved. This CDR3 is 12 amino acids long. Trimming pared 0 bases from V and 10 bases from J, leaving 10 bases between. Germline V gene sequence: CDR1 WSHSY, CDR2 SAAADI. CDR3 in amino acids: CASSESARTQYF. For the CDR3, the DNA is TGCGCCAGCAGTGAGTCAGCTAGAACCCAGTACTTC.

On this clonotype itself: Just one base apart from a much larger clone, this may be a read error. V is TRBV20-1 and J is TRBJ2-1, with 14 nucleotides matching TRBD2. Germline V lookup: CDR1 DFQATT, CDR2 SNEGSKA (reference sequence). J gave up 7 bases and V 6 bases, and 8 bases lay outside the gene matches. The CDR3 totals 15 residues. Here the CDR3 DNA reads TGCAGTGCCTGGGGACTAGCGGGGGAGCCGAATGAGCAGTTCTTC. This gives the protein CSAWGLAGEPNEQFF.

This clonotype was recorded at least ten times. The J gene is TRBJ2-5, the V gene TRBV25-1; a weak D match, TRBD2 (5 bases). With 2 bases removed from V and 5 bases from J, the gap between germline ends came to 12 bases. The CDR3 spans 14 residues. Germline V gives CDR1 MGHDK, CDR2 SYGVNS. CDR3 region: CASSEMTIQETQYF. The CDR3 DNA follows: TGTGCCAGCAGTGAAATGACTATTCAGGAGACCCAGTACTTC.